This T cell receptor beta chain was observed in a study of T-cell reconstitution after alpha-beta-depleted transplantation in children (dated by TCRdb to about 2016). At the level of the whole study: T-cell immune reconstitution after TCRalphabeta/CD19-depleted allogeneic hematopoietic cell transplantation in children was quantitatively tracked in the study by means of TCR repertoire profiling.

This clonotype was recorded a few times. Its cognate antigen has yet to be identified. Per-base qualities were not stored, and no clone one base away is much larger. The CDR1 and CDR2 encoded by the germline V gene (reference sequence) are DFQATT and SNEGSKA. Here V drops 5 bases and J drops 0 bases, and the junction holds 6 bases not matched to any gene. There are 16 amino acids in the CDR3, from cysteine to phenylalanine inclusive. Only the CDR3 region is kept as DNA, spanning 48 bases read in frame from base 1. Overall results and qualifications from the work: Over subsequent months, a decline in hyperexpanded clone frequencies was noted, and after one year, T-cell counts and TCRbeta diversity were mostly ascribed to newly produced T cells. In some patients, the high TCRbeta diversity seen at day 60 was put down to recipient T cells and intrathymic progenitors that had survived conditioning. About two months after transplant, the apparently early recovery of alphabetaT-cell counts reportedly depended on just several hundred clones that had expanded rapidly and came from non-depleted graft cells.

The treatment or condition label on this specimen signifies: allogeneic hematopoietic cell transplantation with graft depleted of TCRalphabeta T cells and CD19 B cells. Transplant recipients were children who received TCRalphabeta/CD19-depleted allogeneic hematopoietic cell grafts. Libraries were constructed by PCR. The run used an Illumina HiSeq 2500. TCR library preparation used molecular barcoding, with unique molecular identifiers applied to normalize quantification of the TCRbeta repertoire. TCRdb reanalyzed the raw reads on its own, using fastp at Q25 for trimming and MiXCR for clone calling, and kept in-frame beta chains. Entries are consolidated by CDR3 protein sequence, retaining the most common genes and DNA. Here the sample has approximately 630,000 distinct CDR3 sequences; over 10% occur a single time. The ten largest clones represent 0.79% of the sample.

Here the sequenced sample was PBMCs, taken before TCRalphabeta/CD19-depleted stem cell transplant. Rearrangement joined TRBV20-1 to TRBJ2-1, with 11 middle bases fitting TRBD2. The receptor comes from a girl aged 2 to 10 with congenital amegakaryocytic thrombocytopenia, due to receive a stem cell transplant. CDR3 reads: CSAGTSGRTSYNEQFF. The bases are TGCAGTGCTGGAACTAGCGGGAGAACCTCCTACAATGAGCAGTTCTTC.